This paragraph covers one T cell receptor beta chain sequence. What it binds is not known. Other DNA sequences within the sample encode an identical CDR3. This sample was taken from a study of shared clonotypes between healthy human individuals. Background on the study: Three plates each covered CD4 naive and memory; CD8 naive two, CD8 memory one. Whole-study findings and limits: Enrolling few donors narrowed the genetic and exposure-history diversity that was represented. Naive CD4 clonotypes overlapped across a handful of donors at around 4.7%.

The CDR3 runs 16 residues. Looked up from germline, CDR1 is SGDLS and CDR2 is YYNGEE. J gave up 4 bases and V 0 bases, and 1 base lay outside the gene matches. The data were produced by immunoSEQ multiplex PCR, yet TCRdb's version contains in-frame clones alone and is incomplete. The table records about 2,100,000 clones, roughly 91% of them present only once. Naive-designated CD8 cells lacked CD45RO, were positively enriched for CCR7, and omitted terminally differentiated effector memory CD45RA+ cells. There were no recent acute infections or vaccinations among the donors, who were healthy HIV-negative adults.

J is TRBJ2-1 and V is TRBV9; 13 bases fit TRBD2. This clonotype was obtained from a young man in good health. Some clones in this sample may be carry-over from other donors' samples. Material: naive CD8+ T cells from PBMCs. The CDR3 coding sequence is TGTGCCAGCAGCGTAGGACTAGCGGGAGGTTACAATGAGCAGTTCTTC. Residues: CASSVGLAGGYNEQFF.